This TCR beta chain was sequenced in a study of T-cell memory formation after mild COVID-19. Trimming left V 7 bases short and J 2 bases short, with 11 bases between. The germline gives CDR1 SEHNR, CDR2 FQNEAQ (reference sequence). This CDR3 spans 14 amino acids. This clonotype occurred a few times. TCRdb re-analysed the 5' RACE reads in MiXCR, keeping a single row per CDR3 protein. The table records some 100,000 distinct CDR3 sequences, approximately 10% of them present only once. Sample: PBMCs or a T cell subset sorted from them (not recorded which). The TCR sequence derives from a man in his late teens or twenties who had mild COVID-19 (a few samples of this study predate the infection). Cell type and time point are not known. The rearrangement links TRBV7-9 to TRBJ2-2, with D unclear. CDR3 nucleotides: TGTGCCAGCACCCATAGACTTAACACCGGGGAGCTGTTTTTT. Translated: CASTHRLNTGELFF.